A selection of T cell receptor beta chains follows, all from one sample in a study of cytomegalovirus exposure and HLA in healthy donors. The assay was immunoSEQ multiplex PCR, and TCRdb's table has in-frame clones only and misses some. Of around 110,000 clones in the sample, roughly 82% were seen once. Source material: PBMCs. Receptor source: a male donor in good health and CMV-seropositive. CDR3s include the opening cysteine and the closing phenylalanine or tryptophan. D genes are given only for firm matches. Expanded clones get a size class; other rows say once, few or many, or leave the size out.

CDR3 length	D gene	V gene	J gene	clone size	CDR3 DNA	CDR3 protein
15	NA	TRBV27	TRBJ2-7	once	TGTGCCAGCAGTCGTGGGGGCTCCCTAGACTACGAGCAGTACTTC	CASSRGGSLDYEQYF
15	TRBD1	TRBV6-6	TRBJ1-2	NA	TGTGCCAGCAGTTACTCGACAGGGCCTAACTATGGCTACACCTTC	CASSYSTGPNYGYTF
12	NA	TRBV5-1	TRBJ2-1	NA	TGCGCCAGCAGCTTGGATTTGCAGGAGCAGTTCTTC	CASSLDLQEQFF
15	TRBD1	TRBV5-4	TRBJ1-1	NA	TGTGCCAGCAGCTTGGCAGACAGGGCCAACACTGAAGCTTTCTTT	CASSLADRANTEAFF
15	NA	TRBV5-6	TRBJ1-2	NA	TGTGCCAGCAGCTTGTCAGGGTGGAAAAACTATGGCTACACCTTC	CASSLSGWKNYGYTF
16	TRBD1	TRBV5-6	TRBJ1-5	NA	TGTGCCAGCAGCTTGTTCAGACAGGGGGGCAATCAGCCCCAGCATTTT	CASSLFRQGGNQPQHF
12	NA	TRBV6-1	TRBJ1-1	NA	TGTGCCAGCAGTGAATGGGGGCTTGAAGCTTTCTTT	CASSEWGLEAFF
13	TRBD1	TRBV27	TRBJ2-7	NA	TGTGCCAGCAGTTTATTAGGGGGCAGCGAGCAGTACTTC	CASSLLGGSEQYF
18	TRBD1	TRBV7-9	TRBJ1-2	NA	TGTGCCAGCAGCGGGCGACCGGGACAGGGAGGGTCGGACTATGGCTACCCCTTC	CASSGRPGQGGSDYGYPF
14	NA	TRBV19	TRBJ1-1	NA	TGTGCCAGTAGTATGTACAGTTTGAACACTGAAGCTTTCTTT	CASSMYSLNTEAFF
15	TRBD2	TRBV27	TRBJ2-1	NA	TGTGCCAGCAGTTTTACTAGCGGGGCCTACAATGAGCAGTTCTTC	CASSFTSGAYNEQFF
14	NA	TRBV7-9	TRBJ1-1	NA	TGTGCCAGCAGCTTAGCATGGGGTGAGGGCGGTGCTTTCTTT	CASSLAWGEGGAFF
14	NA	TRBV2	TRBJ1-1	NA	TGTGCCAGCAGTGATCCCCAGCTAGCCTCTGAAGCTTTCTTT	CASSDPQLASEAFF
14	TRBD1	TRBV4-3	TRBJ2-3	few	TGCGCCAGCGGCGGAGGACAGGGGGCAGATACGCAGTATTTT	CASGGGQGADTQYF
18	TRBD1	TRBV5-1	TRBJ2-5	NA	TGCGCCAGCAGCTTGGGCTGGGACAGCCCCGTACTTCAAGAGACCCAGTACTTC	CASSLGWDSPVLQETQYF
14	TRBD1	TRBV27	TRBJ1-1	NA	TGTGCCAGCAGTCCCGCGACAAGGGGGCTGCGAGCTTTCTTT	CASSPATRGLRAFF
13	NA	TRBV11-2	TRBJ1-1	once	TGTGCCAGCACTTGGGTTCTCGGGACTGAAGCTTTCTTT	CASTWVLGTEAFF
16	NA	TRBV6-5	TRBJ2-1	few	TGTGCCAGCAGTTACTCGGGCGTAACCTCCTACAATGAGCAGTTCTTC	CASSYSGVTSYNEQFF
14	NA	TRBV6-1	TRBJ2-7	once	TGTGCCAGCAGAGAAAGGGGACAAACCTACGAGCAGTACTTC	CASRERGQTYEQYF
17	NA	TRBV2	TRBJ1-5	few	TGTGCCAGCAGTGAAGCGAGGGGGACGCCGTTGTCCCAGCCCCAGCATTTT	CASSEARGTPLSQPQHF
16	NA	TRBV4-1	TRBJ2-4	few	TGCGCCAGCAGCCGCCAGACAGACTTAGCCAAAAACATTCAGTACTTC	CASSRQTDLAKNIQYF
11	NA	TRBV20-1	TRBJ2-3	NA	TGCAGTGCAGAGGACACAGATACGCAGTATTTT	CSAEDTDTQYF
14	NA	TRBV6-6	TRBJ1-1	NA	TGTGCCGCTTGGGTCGGGGTAAGAGACACTGAAGCTTTCTTT	CAAWVGVRDTEAFF
14	TRBD1	TRBV10-3	TRBJ1-1	NA	TGTGCCACCGTCCGACAGGGAGGAAGTACTGAAGCTTTCTTT	CATVRQGGSTEAFF
14	NA	TRBV7-9	TRBJ1-2	NA	TGTGCCAGCAGCTTAGAGTTGAGTGACTATGGCTACACCTTC	CASSLELSDYGYTF
15	NA	TRBV6-1	TRBJ1-2	NA	TGTGCCAGCAGTGAATATGGGGGGGCTAACTATGGCTACACCTTC	CASSEYGGANYGYTF
15	TRBD2	TRBV27	TRBJ2-7	NA	TGTGCCAGCAGGGGTGCAGGTAGCGGGGTTAACGAGCAGTACTTC	CASRGAGSGVNEQYF
12	NA	TRBV11-2	TRBJ2-1	NA	TGTGCCAGCAGCTTAGGAGAAAATGAGCAGTTCTTC	CASSLGENEQFF
13	NA	TRBV27	TRBJ1-2	few	TGTGCCAGCAGTTTGAAGGGGGTCTATGGCTACACCTTC	CASSLKGVYGYTF
15	TRBD2	TRBV28	TRBJ2-7	NA	TGTGCCAGCAGTCGTAGCGGGAGCGGATCCTACGAGCAGTACTTC	CASSRSGSGSYEQYF
17	TRBD2	TRBV7-9	TRBJ2-5	NA	TGTGCCAGCAGCTCCCCCGGGCAGCGGGGGGGATTAGAGACCCAGTACTTC	CASSSPGQRGGLETQYF